This entry is about one TCR beta chain. PCR was performed using 60 Vbeta and 13 Jbeta primers. Profiling relied on immunoSEQ multiplex PCR, and the TCRdb table lists in-frame clones only, not all of them. The table shows about 150,000 clones, with more than 75% occurring only once. This entry belongs to a study of cytomegalovirus exposure and HLA in healthy donors. Sequenced sample: PBMCs. The receptor was derived from a man younger than 45 in good health and CMV-seronegative.

CDR3 nucleotides: TGTGCCAGCAGCGGAGGGCCCACCAGCACAGATACGCAGTATTTT. It yields the protein CASSGGPTSTDTQYF. This chain uses TRBV9 with TRBJ2-3; a weak D match, TRBD2 (5 bases). V was cut by 3 bases and J by 0 bases, with 11 bases left in between. The length of the CDR3 is 15 residues. Germline CDR1 and CDR2: SGDLS and YYNGEE.